The entry below gives a single TCR beta chain sequence along with its context. The CDR3 runs 12 residues. In germline, CDR1 is MNHNS, CDR2 SASEGT. With 3 bases clipped from V and 18 bases from J, the junction kept 7 bases outside the gene matches. This sample was included in a study of TIL therapy for anti-PD-1-resistant metastatic lung cancer. Study-wide context: Patients had a median age of around 54 years (range about 35-75).

The immunoSEQ assay was v3. Sequencing depth was around 1.9 million read pairs for survey level, roughly 5-6.5 million for deep. Repertoires were generated with immunoSEQ multiplex PCR, while TCRdb's copy carries only in-frame clones and drops some. This sample carries around 59,000 clones, 69% of them seen once, and the ten largest clones take around 6.3%. The time point: pre-treatment sample, taken before nivolumab and TIL therapy. Adults with stage 4 NSCLC were enrolled in a phase I trial. Sequences were derived from blood, sampled at baseline. The chain recombines TRBV6-1 with TRBJ1-6, with 8 nucleotides matching TRBD1. The origin of this receptor is a person between 25 and 79 years old with non-small cell lung cancer. Written as DNA, the CDR3 is TGTGCCAGCAGTGATCAGGGGGCGGGATGCCACTTT. This encodes CASSDQGAGCHF.